Listed below are T cell receptor beta chains from one sample, sequenced in a study of glioma-infiltrating T cells after dendritic cell vaccination. Method: immunoSEQ multiplex PCR; TCRdb's copy keeps in-frame clones and lacks some. This table has about 87,000 clones, about four fifths appearing once. The material was blood, obtained after dendritic cell vaccination. These receptors all come from a human donor with glioblastoma. CDR3s include the opening cysteine and the closing phenylalanine or tryptophan. The D gene is left open where the match is weak. Not every row has a clone size; where given, it reads once, few, many or a size class.

size	D	J	V	DNA	CDR3
.	TRBD2	TRBJ2-7	TRBV13	TGTGCCAGCAGCTCAGGACTAGCGGGGGGGCCGAAAAAACTCGAGCAGTACTTC	CASSSGLAGGPKKLEQYF
.	.	TRBJ1-2	TRBV25-1	TGTGCCAGCAGTCGAGGGTTGGGCGGCTACACCTTC	CASSRGLGGYTF
.	.	TRBJ1-1	TRBV18	TGTGCCAGCTCACCACAACAGGGTGACACTGAAGCTTTCTTT	CASSPQQGDTEAFF
.	.	TRBJ1-6	TRBV4-2	TGTGCCAGCAGCCCCCTGGACGGGGATAATTCACCCCTCCACTTT	CASSPLDGDNSPLHF
few	TRBD2	TRBJ2-1	TRBV10-3	TGTGCCATCAGTGGCCAAACTAGCGGCGGTACCTACAATGAGCAGTTCTTC	CAISGQTSGGTYNEQFF
.	.	TRBJ1-2	TRBV7-8	TGTGCCAGCAGCTTGGAGGTCGGACACTATGGCTACACCTTC	CASSLEVGHYGYTF
.	TRBD1	TRBJ1-1	TRBV6-5	TGTGCCAGCAGTTACTCGACGCGACAGGGTAATACTGAAGCTTTCTTT	CASSYSTRQGNTEAFF
few	TRBD1	TRBJ1-4	TRBV4-3	TGCGCCAGCAGCCTCAGGCCGGGACAGGGAGGTGAAAAACTGTTTTTT	CASSLRPGQGGEKLFF
.	.	TRBJ1-2	TRBV6-5	TGTGCCAGCAGTTACTCGACTCAGGGCGGGGATGGCTACACCTTC	CASSYSTQGGDGYTF
.	TRBD1	TRBJ2-7	TRBV7-9	TGTGCCAGCAGCTCTATAGGAAGGGACAGGGGAAGTCCCTACGAGCAGTACTTC	CASSSIGRDRGSPYEQYF
.	.	TRBJ1-6	TRBV5-1	TGCGCCAGCAGCTTGTCGAACCGAGTAGAGGCACCCCTCCACTTT	CASSLSNRVEAPLHF
.	TRBD1	TRBJ2-3	TRBV19	TGTGCCAGTAGTATCAAGGGGACAGGGGCCCTGGGAAATACGCAGTATTTT	CASSIKGTGALGNTQYF
.	TRBD1	TRBJ1-1	TRBV4-1	TGCGCCAGCAGCCGGGGACAGGGGCAGAACACTGAAGCTTTCTTT	CASSRGQGQNTEAFF
.	TRBD1	TRBJ1-5	TRBV5-1	TGCGCCAGCAGCCCTGAGCCGGGACAGGGGAATCAGCCCCAGCATTTT	CASSPEPGQGNQPQHF
once	TRBD1	TRBJ2-1	TRBV11-2	TGTGCCAGCAGCACAGGACAGGGGGCTTGGAATGAGCAGTTCTTC	CASSTGQGAWNEQFF
.	.	TRBJ2-7	TRBV5-6	TGTGCCAGCAGCTTTTCAGGAGCAGGGCTCTACGAGCAGTACTTC	CASSFSGAGLYEQYF
.	TRBD1	TRBJ2-1	TRBV7-9	TGTGCCAGCAGCTTAGTGCGGGGGACAGGGACTTACAATGAGCAGTTCTTC	CASSLVRGTGTYNEQFF
.	TRBD1	TRBJ2-5	TRBV12-5	TGTGCTAGTGGATTGGACAGGGGGTACCAAGAGACCCAGTACTTC	CASGLDRGYQETQYF
.	TRBD1	TRBJ1-1	TRBV9	TGTGCCAGCAGCGTAGGGGGACAGGGGGCTGGCACTGAAGCTTTCTTT	CASSVGGQGAGTEAFF